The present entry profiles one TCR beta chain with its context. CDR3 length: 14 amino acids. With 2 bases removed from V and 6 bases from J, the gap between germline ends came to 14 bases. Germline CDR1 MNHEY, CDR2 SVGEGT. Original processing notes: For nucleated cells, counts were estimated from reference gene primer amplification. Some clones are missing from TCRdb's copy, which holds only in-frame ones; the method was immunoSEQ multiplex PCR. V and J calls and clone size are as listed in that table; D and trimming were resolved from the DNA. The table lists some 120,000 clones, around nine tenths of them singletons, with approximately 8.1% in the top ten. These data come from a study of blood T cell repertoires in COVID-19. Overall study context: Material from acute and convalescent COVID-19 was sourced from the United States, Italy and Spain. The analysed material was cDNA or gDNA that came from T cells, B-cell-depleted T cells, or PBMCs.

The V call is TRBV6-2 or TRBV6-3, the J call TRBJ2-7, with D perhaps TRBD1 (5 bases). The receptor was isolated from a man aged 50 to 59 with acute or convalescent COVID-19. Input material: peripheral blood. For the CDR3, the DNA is TGTGCCAGCAGTTACCCCGACAGTTACGGCGAGCAGTACTTC. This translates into CASSYPDSYGEQYF.